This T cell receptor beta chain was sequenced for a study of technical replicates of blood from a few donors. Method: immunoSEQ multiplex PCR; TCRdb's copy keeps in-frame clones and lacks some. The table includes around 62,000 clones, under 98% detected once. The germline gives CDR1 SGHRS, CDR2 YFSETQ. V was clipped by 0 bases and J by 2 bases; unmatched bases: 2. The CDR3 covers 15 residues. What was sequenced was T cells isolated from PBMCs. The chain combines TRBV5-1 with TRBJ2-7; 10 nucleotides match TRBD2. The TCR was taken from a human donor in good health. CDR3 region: CASSLESGRAYEQYF. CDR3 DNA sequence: TGCGCCAGCAGCTTGGAGAGCGGGAGGGCCTACGAGCAGTACTTC.